This entry describes one TCR beta chain. What this receptor recognizes is not known. The sample holds no much larger clone one base away, and base qualities are not on file. The data originate from a study of identical twins (dated by TCRdb to 2015 to 2016). Background for the entire study: To test whether fetal clonotypes persist, this study deep-sequenced TCR alpha and beta repertoires from monozygotic twins, from unrelated adults of various ages, and from cord blood. To rule out contamination, replicate twin experiments were performed at different times with different library preparation protocols.

Library preparation was by 5' RACE. The sequencer listed for this sample is Illumina HiSeq 2000. Template switching introduced a universal primer binding site; the final cDNA contained a unique molecular identifier, enabling accurate counting of TCR cDNA molecules. First-strand cDNA for TCR alpha and beta chains was synthesized from specific primers in the conserved constant-segment region. To control for contamination, every cDNA library was double barcoded, receiving both a SMART-Mk sample barcode and Illumina barcodes. TruSeq adapter sequences along with Illumina sample barcodes were introduced in two successive PCR steps. The Illumina HiSeq platform was used with custom primers to sequence TCR alpha and beta cDNA libraries. In the source study's methods: Raw reads were processed with MiGEC to extract unique molecular identifiers, and MiXCR was used to determine CDR3 positions. For each individual, recombination models were inferred using an EM algorithm with the repgenHMM and IGoR tools. Shared clonotype analysis was performed with the tcR package in R, normalizing sharing by the product of cloneset sizes. To study raw recombination without the effects of thymic and clonal selection, out-of-frame nonproductive sequences were analyzed. The public sequencing data were trimmed at Q25 with fastp and processed into clonotypes with MiXCR by TCRdb, which kept only in-frame beta chains. Every entry covers one CDR3 protein and lists the most common genes and DNA from its rows. These V and J calls derive from TCRdb rather than the authors' analysis. This sample lists 1.5 million to 2 million distinct CDR3 sequences; roughly 35% were detected once. The top ten constitute under 0.35% of the sample.

Results and caveats for the whole study, not just this receptor: Fewer insertions were carried by abundant cord blood beta clonotypes; a weaker similar trend was observed in young adult naive repertoires, while no such trend was observed in memory repertoires. Zero-insertion analyses could be partly confounded by invariant T cells such as MAIT and iNKT, though diverse VJ usage argued against such confounding for most clonotypes. The excess sharing between twins in beta out-of-frame sequences was weaker because fewer shared sequences reduced the signal-to-noise ratio. Compared with coincidental sharing between unrelated individuals, out-of-frame TCR alpha sequences shared between twins showed an excess of sequences with low generation probability. In monozygotic twins, out-of-frame TCR alpha sharing was systematically underestimated by recombination models, although the models agreed with sharing between unrelated individuals. Conclusions relied on cross-sectional statistical analysis, since the same donors could not be followed over many years.

Every donor was a healthy Caucasian. Germline trimming amounts to 4 bases on V and 8 bases on J, with 16 as the count of junction bases outside the gene matches. The CDR3 covers 17 residues, taking in both the cysteine and the phenylalanine. Only CDR3 DNA is held: 51 bases, read in frame from base 1. CDR1 and CDR2 were assigned from the germline V gene (reference sequence) as MNHNY and SVGAGI. The clonotype comes from a newborn girl in good health. Here the chain combines TRBV6-6 and TRBJ2-1, and 8 junctional nucleotides match TRBD1. The sample taken for sequencing was cord blood. The CDR3 has the sequence CASSFSSGGPSGHEQFF. The sequenced DNA: TGTGCCAGCAGTTTCTCTTCAGGGGGCCCCTCGGGCCATGAGCAGTTCTTC.